A single sample is the source of the 26 T cell receptor beta chains below, sequenced in a study of CD8+ T cells in alopecia areata. The sample's treatment: oral pan-JAK inhibitor, 5-10 mg twice daily. Reverse transcribed after extraction, RNA yielded cDNA as the sequencing template. Some clones are missing from TCRdb's copy, which holds only in-frame ones; the method was immunoSEQ multiplex PCR. The table lists around 140,000 clones, roughly 86% of them singletons. The source material was CD8+ T cells sorted from blood, sampled at week 4, from a patient treated with tofacitinib. The source of these receptors is a human donor with alopecia areata.

As concerns this clone: The identical CDR3 is also encoded by other nucleotide sequences in the sample. This chain connects TRBV11-2 to TRBJ2-7, with TRBD1 identical over 9 bases. Looked up from germline, CDR1 is SGHAT and CDR2 is FQNNGV. V lost 5 bases, J lost 3 bases, and 2 bases stayed unmatched. This CDR3 has 13 residues. The CDR3 region is CASSPGQGYEQYF. In DNA, the CDR3 is TGTGCCAGCAGCCCGGGACAGGGCTACGAGCAGTACTTC.

The chain links TRBV29-1 to TRBJ2-3; D not resolved. This CDR3 is built from 10 residues. V was pared by 7 bases and J by 6 bases, with 8 bases between. In germline, CDR1 is SQVTM, CDR2 ANQGSEA. This CDR3 reads CSAARDTQYF. For the CDR3, the DNA is TGCAGCGCTGCTAGGGATACGCAGTATTTT.

V is TRBV7-9 and J is TRBJ2-7; the D gene is possibly TRBD2 (5 bases). V lost 3 bases to trimming and J lost 5 bases, with 14 bases between them. Germline CDR1 SEHNR, CDR2 FQNEAQ (reference sequence). The length of the CDR3 is 14 residues. Here the CDR3 reads CASSFGGLSDEQYF. The CDR3 DNA sequence: TGTGCCAGCAGCTTTGGAGGTTTATCCGACGAGCAGTACTTC.

The chain employs TRBV7-6 and TRBJ2-3; weak D call: TRBD2 (6 bases). The CDR3 is 14 residues long. Germline lookup yields CDR1 SGHVS and CDR2 FNYEAQ. The ends were cut back, 5 bases at V and 2 bases at J, with 11 bases in the middle. CDR3 amino acids: CASSPGLLTDTQYF. CDR3 bases: TGTGCCAGCAGCCCCGGACTACTCACAGATACGCAGTATTTT.

The V gene is TRBV7-6, the J gene TRBJ2-1; D is undetermined. Germline V lookup: CDR1 SGHVS, CDR2 FNYEAQ. The V gene lost 3 bases and the J gene lost 5 bases, with 8 bases spanning the gap. There are 13 residues in the CDR3. This chain's CDR3 is CASSFGANNEQFF. The CDR3 DNA reads as TGTGCCAGCAGCTTCGGCGCAAACAATGAGCAGTTCTTC.

There are a few counts of this clone. This rearrangement joins TRBV19 to TRBJ1-4, with no clear D. CDR3 length: 15 residues. V shed 3 bases and J shed 6 bases, with 14 bases lying between them. Germline lookup yields CDR1 LNHDA and CDR2 SQIVND (reference sequence). The CDR3 coding sequence is TGTGCCAGTAGTATTGTCGGCGCATCTGATGAAAAACTGTTTTTT. It codes for CASSIVGASDEKLFF.

The chain has TRBV28 and TRBJ2-5; unclear D gene. Trimming took 2 bases from V and 4 from J, leaving 17 bases between them. The germline CDR1 and CDR2 sequences are MDHEN and SYDVKM. The CDR3 sequence is 16 residues long. CDR3 region: CASSLGVSLIRETQYF. CDR3 DNA: TGTGCCAGCAGTTTAGGCGTCAGTTTAATTCGAGAGACCCAGTACTTC. Using reference TRBV28 and TRBJ2-5 for the parts outside the CDR3, the full variable domain is DVKVTQSSRYLVKRTGEKVFLECVQDMDHENMFWYRQDPGLGLRLIYFSYDVKMKEKGDIPEGYSVSREKKERFSLILESASTNQTSMYLCASSLGVSLIRETQYFGPGTRLLVL.

The CDR3 is CASSQRDRVTGELFF. CDR3 bases: TGTGCCAGCAGTCAGCGAGACAGGGTCACCGGGGAGCTGTTTTTT. The chain is built from TRBV2 and TRBJ2-2; 7 positions agree with TRBD1. V dropped 5 bases and J dropped 4; count of bases not matched to a gene: 7. CDR1 and CDR2 (germline): SNHLY, FYNNEI. CDR3 length: 15 residues.

The chain employs TRBV29-1 and TRBJ1-2, with D unresolved. Deletions cut 1 base from V and 2 bases from J, with 14 bases between. Germline values: CDR1 SQVTM, CDR2 ANQGSEA. CDR3 length: 15 residues. Here the CDR3 DNA reads TGCAGCGTTGAAGGCCGAATTGGCCAGAACTATGGCTACACCTTC. This translates into CSVEGRIGQNYGYTF.

A note on this clone: In the same sample, other DNA sequences code for this CDR3. The V call is TRBV27, the J call TRBJ2-7, with unresolved D. CDR1 is MNHEY, CDR2 SMNVEV, per germline (reference sequence). CDR3 size: 12 residues. V shed 1 base and J shed 4 bases, with 5 bases lying between them. CDR3 sequence (DNA): TGTGCCAGCAGTTTATTGGGGTACGAGCAGTACTTC. This sequence encodes CASSLLGYEQYF.

The chain employs TRBV29-1 and TRBJ1-1; no definite D call. The CDR3 spans 11 residues. V lost 2 bases, J lost 7 bases, and 8 bases lay in between. The germline CDR1 and CDR2 sequences are SQVTM and ANQGSEA. DNA of the CDR3: TGCAGCGTTGAAACTCCGGTTGAAGCTTTCTTT. It specifies CSVETPVEAFF.

The V gene is TRBV7-9, the J gene TRBJ1-2; 7 bases are shared with TRBD1. The CDR3 is made up of 16 amino acids. V trimming: 1 base; J trimming: 2 bases; junction bases outside the gene matches: 7. Germline CDR1 reads SEHNR; CDR2 reads FQNEAQ (reference sequence). The CDR3 nucleotides are TGTGCCAGCAGCTTAGGGGCGGACAGGCTAAACTATGGCTACACCTTC. The encoded protein is CASSLGADRLNYGYTF.

V and J are TRBV5-5 and TRBJ2-1, with D possibly being TRBD1 (5 bases). The V end was cut by 4 bases, the J end by 5 bases, with 10 bases between. The CDR3 covers 13 residues. Per germline, CDR1 SGHKS and CDR2 YYEKEE (reference sequence). DNA of the CDR3: TGTGCCAGCAGCCCTGGACACAACAATGAGCAGTTCTTC. It encodes CASSPGHNNEQFF. Combining the CDR3 with reference TRBV5-5 and TRBJ2-1 gives the whole variable domain DAGVTQSPTHLIKTRGQQVTLRCSPISGHKSVSWYQQVLGQGPQFIFQYYEKEERGRGNFPDRFSARQFPNYSSELNVNALLLGDSALYLCASSPGHNNEQFFGPGTRLTVL.

The J gene is TRBJ1-6, the V gene TRBV7-9, with a tentative D call TRBD1 (5 bases). Trimming removed 4 bases at V and 5 bases at J, with 18 bases between. The CDR3 sequence is 17 residues long. The germline V gene has CDR1 SEHNR and CDR2 FQNEAQ (reference sequence). The DNA of the CDR3 is TGTGCCAGCAGCTCCCTCTCTTCGGCGGGACATAATTCACCCCTCCACTTT. It specifies CASSSLSSAGHNSPLHF.

The V gene is TRBV2, the J gene TRBJ1-2, with TRBD1 identical over 7 bases. Losses at the gene ends were 0 bases for V and 2 bases for J; bases not matched to a gene: 6. Germline V gene data show CDR1 as SNHLY and CDR2 as FYNNEI. CDR3 length: 16 amino acids. The CDR3 spells CASSEARTGTNYGYTF. In DNA, the CDR3 is TGTGCCAGCAGTGAAGCCCGGACAGGAACGAACTATGGCTACACCTTC.

The J gene is TRBJ2-7, the V gene TRBV9; D unresolved. The V gene lost 0 bases and the J gene lost 0 bases, with 7 bases spanning the gap. The CDR3 has 14 amino acids. The V gene's germline CDR1 is SGDLS and CDR2 YYNGEE. The chain's CDR3 is CASSVDGFSYEQYF. In DNA form, the CDR3 reads TGTGCCAGCAGCGTAGATGGTTTCTCCTACGAGCAGTACTTC.

The CDR3 here is CASSLWAGQPYEQYF. The DNA for the CDR3 is TGTGCCAGCAGTTTATGGGCAGGTCAGCCCTACGAGCAGTACTTC. The chain links TRBV27 to TRBJ2-7; D unresolved. The CDR3 runs 15 residues. Germline CDR1 MNHEY, CDR2 SMNVEV (reference sequence). The ends were cut back, 1 base at V and 2 bases at J, with 12 bases in the middle.

This clone was found once. CDR3 sequence reads: CASRTRPREDEQYF. The DNA of the CDR3 is TGTGCCAGCAGAACCCGCCCCAGGGAGGACGAGCAGTACTTC. The V and J genes are TRBV27 and TRBJ2-7, with D possibly being TRBD2 (6 bases). The CDR3 has 14 residues. The ends were cut back, 6 bases at V and 5 bases at J, with 17 bases in the middle. Per germline, CDR1 MNHEY and CDR2 SMNVEV (reference sequence).

This clone turned up a few times. The chain recombines TRBV2 with TRBJ2-2; D unclear. Germline V gives CDR1 SNHLY, CDR2 FYNNEI. The V and J ends lost 9 bases and 2 bases respectively, with 10 bases between them. CDR3 size: 13 residues. CDR3 sequence reads: CASFDINTGELFF. The CDR3 nucleotides are TGTGCCAGTTTTGACATCAACACCGGGGAGCTGTTTTTT.

This chain links TRBV4-2 with TRBJ2-7, with no clear D. Trimming removed 5 bases at V and 3 bases at J, with 14 bases between. This CDR3 contains 14 residues. The germline V gene has CDR1 LGHNA and CDR2 YNFKEQ. The CDR3 here is CASSFLAGYYEQYF. The CDR3 DNA sequence: TGTGCCAGCAGCTTTCTGGCAGGCTACTACGAGCAGTACTTC.

V and J are TRBV28 and TRBJ2-7; 7 bases map to TRBD1. Germline V lookup: CDR1 MDHEN, CDR2 SYDVKM. J gave up 0 bases and V 4 bases, and 3 bases lay outside the gene matches. This CDR3 region has 14 residues. The CDR3 DNA is TGTGCCAGCAGTTGGACAGGCTACTCCTACGAGCAGTACTTC. This encodes CASSWTGYSYEQYF.

The CDR3 spells CSDGSTGTEAFF. The CDR3 coding sequence is TGCAGCGACGGATCGACAGGCACGGAAGCTTTCTTT. The gene calls are TRBV29-1 and TRBJ1-1, with D perhaps TRBD1 (6 bases). Germline V gene lookup returns CDR1 SQVTM and CDR2 ANQGSEA. V lost 7 bases to trimming and J lost 8 bases, with 17 bases between them. The CDR3 is 12 residues long.

The CDR3 protein is CASRTPGQGVWSNSPLHF. Written as DNA, the CDR3 is TGTGCCAGCAGAACGCCGGGACAGGGTGTCTGGAGTAATTCACCCCTCCACTTT. V usage is TRBV27 and J usage is TRBJ1-6; 9 positions agree with TRBD1. The CDR3 is 18 residues long. Germline assignment: CDR1 MNHEY and CDR2 SMNVEV (reference sequence). The J segment lost 6 bases and the V segment lost 6 bases, leaving 15 bases of the junction unmatched.

CDR3 in amino acids: CASSTGTSTDTQYF. The CDR3 region has the DNA TGTGCCAGCAGCACCGGGACGAGCACAGATACGCAGTATTTT. The chain carries TRBV5-4 and TRBJ2-3; either TRBD1 or TRBD2 may supply D (5 bases each). The V gene's germline CDR1 is SGHNT and CDR2 YYREEE (reference sequence). V lost 4 bases and J lost 0, with 9 bases in between. The CDR3 spans 14 residues.

The J gene is TRBJ2-7, the V gene TRBV25-1, with TRBD1 matching 9 bases. Unmatched junction bases numbered 8, after V lost 6 bases and J lost 2 bases. The CDR3 runs 15 residues. Germline loops: CDR1 MGHDK, CDR2 SYGVNS. The CDR3 reads CASSPGTGITYEQYF. The CDR3 region has the DNA TGTGCCAGCAGCCCCGGGACAGGGATCACCTACGAGCAGTACTTC.

The J gene is TRBJ2-3, the V gene TRBV30; 7 bases line up with TRBD2. The CDR3 extends over 14 amino acids. The V segment lost 3 bases and the J segment 4 bases; nucleotides outside the gene matches: 7. The V gene's germline CDR1 is GTSNPN and CDR2 SVGIG (reference sequence). The CDR3 sequence is CAWRRGSIADTQYF. CDR3 DNA sequence: TGTGCCTGGAGGCGGGGGTCTATAGCAGATACGCAGTATTTT.